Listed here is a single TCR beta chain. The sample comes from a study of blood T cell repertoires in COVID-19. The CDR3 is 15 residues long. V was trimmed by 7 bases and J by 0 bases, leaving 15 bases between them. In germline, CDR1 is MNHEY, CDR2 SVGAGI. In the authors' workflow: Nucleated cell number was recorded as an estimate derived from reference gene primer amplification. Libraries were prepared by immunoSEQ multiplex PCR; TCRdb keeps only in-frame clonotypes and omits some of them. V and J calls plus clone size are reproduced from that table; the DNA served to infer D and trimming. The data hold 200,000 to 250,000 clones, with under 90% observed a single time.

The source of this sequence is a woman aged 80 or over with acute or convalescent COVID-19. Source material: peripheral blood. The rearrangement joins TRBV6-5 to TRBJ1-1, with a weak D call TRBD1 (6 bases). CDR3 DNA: TGTGCCAGCATCCAGGGGTTGATGATGAACACTGAAGCTTTCTTT. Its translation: CASIQGLMMNTEAFF.